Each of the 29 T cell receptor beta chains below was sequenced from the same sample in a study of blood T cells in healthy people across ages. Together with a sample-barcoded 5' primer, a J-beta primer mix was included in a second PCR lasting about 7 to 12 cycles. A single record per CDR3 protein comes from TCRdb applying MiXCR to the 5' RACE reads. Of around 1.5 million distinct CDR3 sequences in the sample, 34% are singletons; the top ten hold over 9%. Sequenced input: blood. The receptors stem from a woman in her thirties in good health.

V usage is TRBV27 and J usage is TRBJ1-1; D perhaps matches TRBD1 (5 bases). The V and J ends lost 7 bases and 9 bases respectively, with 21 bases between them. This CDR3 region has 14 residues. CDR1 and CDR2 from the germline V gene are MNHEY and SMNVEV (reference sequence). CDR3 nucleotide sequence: TGTGCCAGCACCCTGGGGGGAAAGGGCACGAAAGCTTTCTTT. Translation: CASTLGGKGTKAFF.

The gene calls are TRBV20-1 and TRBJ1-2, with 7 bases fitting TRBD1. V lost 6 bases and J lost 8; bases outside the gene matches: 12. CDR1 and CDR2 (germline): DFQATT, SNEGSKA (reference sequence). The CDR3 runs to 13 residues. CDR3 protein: CSAVGTAGYGYTF. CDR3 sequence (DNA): TGCAGTGCCGTCGGGACAGCGGGTTACGGCTACACCTTC.

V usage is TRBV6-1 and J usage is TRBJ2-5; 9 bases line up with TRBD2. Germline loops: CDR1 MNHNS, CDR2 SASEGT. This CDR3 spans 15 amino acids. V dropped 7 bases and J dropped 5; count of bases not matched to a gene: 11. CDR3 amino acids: CASTLVASGVETQYF. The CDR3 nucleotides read TGTGCCAGCACTCTGGTGGCTAGCGGGGTCGAGACCCAGTACTTC.

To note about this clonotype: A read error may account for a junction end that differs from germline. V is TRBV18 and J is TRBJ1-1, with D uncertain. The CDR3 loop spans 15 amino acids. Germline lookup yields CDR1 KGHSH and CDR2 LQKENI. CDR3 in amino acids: CASNHYYEMNTEAFF. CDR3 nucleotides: TGCGCCAGCAACCATTACTACGAGATGAACACTGAAGCTTTCTTT.

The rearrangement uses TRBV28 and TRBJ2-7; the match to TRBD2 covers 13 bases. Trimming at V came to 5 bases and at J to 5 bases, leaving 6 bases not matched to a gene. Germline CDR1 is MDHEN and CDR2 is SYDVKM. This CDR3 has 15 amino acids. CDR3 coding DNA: TGTGCCAGCAGTAAAGGACTAGCGGGAGAAAACGAGCAGTACTTC. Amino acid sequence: CASSKGLAGENEQYF.

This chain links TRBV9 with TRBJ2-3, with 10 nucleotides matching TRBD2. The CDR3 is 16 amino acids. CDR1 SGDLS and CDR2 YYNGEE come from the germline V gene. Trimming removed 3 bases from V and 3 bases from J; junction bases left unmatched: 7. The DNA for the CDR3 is TGTGCCAGCAGCGGGCATAGCGGGGGGAGTACAGATACGCAGTATTTT. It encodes CASSGHSGGSTDTQYF.

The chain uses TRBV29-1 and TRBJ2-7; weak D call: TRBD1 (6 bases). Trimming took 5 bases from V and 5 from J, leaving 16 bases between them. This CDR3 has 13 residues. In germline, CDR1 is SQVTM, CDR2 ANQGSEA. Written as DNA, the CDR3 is TGCAGCGTTCAGAGACAGGTAATGAACGAGCAGTACTTC. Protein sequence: CSVQRQVMNEQYF.

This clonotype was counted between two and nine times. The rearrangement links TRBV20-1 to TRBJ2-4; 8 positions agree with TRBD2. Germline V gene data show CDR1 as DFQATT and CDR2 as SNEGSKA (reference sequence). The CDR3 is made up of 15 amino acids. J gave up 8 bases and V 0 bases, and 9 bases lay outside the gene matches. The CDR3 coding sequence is TGCAGTGCTAGAGATACCCAGCGGGGGTCTGACATTCAGTACTTC. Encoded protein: CSARDTQRGSDIQYF.

The CDR3 region is CASSHQPRTVEYGYTF. In DNA, the CDR3 is TGTGCCAGCAGTCACCAACCGAGGACAGTCGAGTATGGCTACACCTTC. The rearrangement links TRBV9 to TRBJ1-2, with D tentatively TRBD1 (6 bases). Per germline, CDR1 SGDLS and CDR2 YYNGEE. The CDR3 contains 16 residues. V was pared by 5 bases and J by 5 bases, with 22 bases between.

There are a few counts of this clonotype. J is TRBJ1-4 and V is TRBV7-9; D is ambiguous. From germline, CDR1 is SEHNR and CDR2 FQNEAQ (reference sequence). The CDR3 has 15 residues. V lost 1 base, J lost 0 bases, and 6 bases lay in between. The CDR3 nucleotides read TGTGCCAGCAGCTTAGGTCTCCCAACTAATGAAAAACTGTTTTTT. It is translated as CASSLGLPTNEKLFF.

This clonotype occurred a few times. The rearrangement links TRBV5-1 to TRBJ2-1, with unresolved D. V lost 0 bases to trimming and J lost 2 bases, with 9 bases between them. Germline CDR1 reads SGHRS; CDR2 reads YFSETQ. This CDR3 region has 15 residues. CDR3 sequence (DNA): TGCGCCAGCAGCTTGGTTCCTTCCACCTACAATGAGCAGTTCTTC. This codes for CASSLVPSTYNEQFF.

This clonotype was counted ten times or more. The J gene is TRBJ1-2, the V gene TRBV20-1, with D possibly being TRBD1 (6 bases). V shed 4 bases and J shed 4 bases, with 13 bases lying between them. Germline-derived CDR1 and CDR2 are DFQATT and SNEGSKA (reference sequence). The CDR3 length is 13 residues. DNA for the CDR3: TGCAGTGCTACCCAGGCAGGGGTCTATGGCTACACCTTC. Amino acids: CSATQAGVYGYTF.

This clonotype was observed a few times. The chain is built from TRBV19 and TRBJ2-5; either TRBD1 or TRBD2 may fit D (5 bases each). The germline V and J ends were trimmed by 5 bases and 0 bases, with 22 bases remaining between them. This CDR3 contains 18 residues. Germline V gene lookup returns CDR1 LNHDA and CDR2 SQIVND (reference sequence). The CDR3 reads CASSPGTVFLGDQETQYF. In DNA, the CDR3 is TGTGCCAGTAGTCCAGGGACCGTGTTTTTGGGAGACCAAGAGACCCAGTACTTC. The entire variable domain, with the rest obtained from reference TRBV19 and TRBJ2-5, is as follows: DGGITQSPKYLFRKEGQNVTLSCEQNLNHDAMYWYRQDPGQGLRLIYYSQIVNDFQKGDIAEGYSVSREKKESFPLTVTSAQKNPTAFYLCASSPGTVFLGDQETQYFGPGTRLLVL.

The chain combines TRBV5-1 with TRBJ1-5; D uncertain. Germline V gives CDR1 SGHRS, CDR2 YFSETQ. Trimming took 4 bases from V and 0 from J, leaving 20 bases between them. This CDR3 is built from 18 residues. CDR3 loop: CASSPTRLDPLSNQPQHF. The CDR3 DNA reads TGCGCCAGCAGCCCCACAAGACTGGATCCGCTTAGCAATCAGCCCCAGCATTTT.

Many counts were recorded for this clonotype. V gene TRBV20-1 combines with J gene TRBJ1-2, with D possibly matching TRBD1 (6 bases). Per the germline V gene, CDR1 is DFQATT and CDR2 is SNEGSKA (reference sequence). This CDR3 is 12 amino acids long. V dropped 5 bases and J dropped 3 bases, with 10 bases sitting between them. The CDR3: CSAPRQDYGYTF. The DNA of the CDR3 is TGCAGTGCTCCAAGACAGGACTATGGCTACACCTTC.

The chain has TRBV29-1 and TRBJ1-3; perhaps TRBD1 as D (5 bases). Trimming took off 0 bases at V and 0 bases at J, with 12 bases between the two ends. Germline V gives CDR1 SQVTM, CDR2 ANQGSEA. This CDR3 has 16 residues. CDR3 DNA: TGCAGCGTTGAAGATAGGGGCGGACCCTCTGGAAACACCATATATTTT. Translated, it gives CSVEDRGGPSGNTIYF.

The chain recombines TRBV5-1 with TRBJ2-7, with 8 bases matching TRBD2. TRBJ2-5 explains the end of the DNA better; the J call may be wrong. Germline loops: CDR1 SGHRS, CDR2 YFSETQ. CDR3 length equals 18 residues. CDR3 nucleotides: TGCGCCAGCAGCTTTCTCTACAATGACTACGGGAGGGTAGAGACCCAGTACTTC. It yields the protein CASSFLYNDYGRVETQYF.

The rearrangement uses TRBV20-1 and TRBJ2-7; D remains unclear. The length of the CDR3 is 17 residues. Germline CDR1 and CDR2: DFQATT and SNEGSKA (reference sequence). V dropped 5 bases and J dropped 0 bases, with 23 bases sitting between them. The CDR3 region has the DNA TGCAGTGCTCGACTTGAGAAGATACCAATTATCTCCTACGAGCAGTACTTC. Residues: CSARLEKIPIISYEQYF.

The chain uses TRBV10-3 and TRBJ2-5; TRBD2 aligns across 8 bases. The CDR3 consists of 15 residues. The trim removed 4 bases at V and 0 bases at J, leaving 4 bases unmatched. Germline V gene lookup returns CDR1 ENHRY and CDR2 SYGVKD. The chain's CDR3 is CAISVGSGDQETQYF. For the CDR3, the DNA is TGTGCCATCAGTGTGGGTAGCGGGGACCAAGAGACCCAGTACTTC.

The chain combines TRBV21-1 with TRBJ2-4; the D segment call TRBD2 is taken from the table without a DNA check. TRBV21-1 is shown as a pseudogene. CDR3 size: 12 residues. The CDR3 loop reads CARTSGGDEQYF. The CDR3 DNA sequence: TGTGCCAGGACTAGCGGGGGTGATGAGCAGTACTTC.

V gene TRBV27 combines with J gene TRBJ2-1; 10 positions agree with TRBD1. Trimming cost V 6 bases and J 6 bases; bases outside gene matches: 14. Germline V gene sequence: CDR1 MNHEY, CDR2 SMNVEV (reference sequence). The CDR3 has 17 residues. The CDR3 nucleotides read TGTGCCAGCAGCAGAACTCCCGGGACAGGGGTCTTCAATGAGCAGTTCTTC. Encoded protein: CASSRTPGTGVFNEQFF.

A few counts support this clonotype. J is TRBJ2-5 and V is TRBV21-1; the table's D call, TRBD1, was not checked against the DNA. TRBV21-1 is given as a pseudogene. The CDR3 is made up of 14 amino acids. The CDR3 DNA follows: TGTGCCAGCAGCACCTGCCAGGGGGCAGATGAGCAGTACTTC. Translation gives CASSTCQGADEQYF.

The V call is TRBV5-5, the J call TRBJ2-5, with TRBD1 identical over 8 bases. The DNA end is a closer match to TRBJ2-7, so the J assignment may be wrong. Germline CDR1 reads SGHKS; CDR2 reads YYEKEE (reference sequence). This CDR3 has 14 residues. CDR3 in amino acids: CASTNRRGRNEQYF. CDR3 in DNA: TGTGCCAGCACCAATCGCAGGGGGCGGAACGAGCAGTACTTC.

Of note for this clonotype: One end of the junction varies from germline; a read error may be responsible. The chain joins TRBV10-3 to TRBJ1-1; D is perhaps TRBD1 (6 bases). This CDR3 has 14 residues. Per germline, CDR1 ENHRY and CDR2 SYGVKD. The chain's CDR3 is CAIRGRGGDTGAFF. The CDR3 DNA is TGTGCCATCAGGGGGCGGGGGGGCGACACTGGAGCTTTCTTT.

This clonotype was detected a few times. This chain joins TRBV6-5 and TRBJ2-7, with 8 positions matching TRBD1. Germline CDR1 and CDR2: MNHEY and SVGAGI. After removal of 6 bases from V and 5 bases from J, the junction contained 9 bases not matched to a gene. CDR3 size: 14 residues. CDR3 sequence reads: CASRRGQGVHEQYF. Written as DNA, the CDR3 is TGTGCCAGCAGGCGAGGACAGGGCGTGCACGAGCAGTACTTC.

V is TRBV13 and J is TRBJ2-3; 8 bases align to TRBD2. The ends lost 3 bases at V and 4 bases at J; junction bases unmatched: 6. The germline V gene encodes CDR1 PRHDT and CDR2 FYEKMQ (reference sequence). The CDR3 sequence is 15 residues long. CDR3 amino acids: CASSFVGGASDTQYF. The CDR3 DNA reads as TGTGCCAGCAGCTTCGTCGGGGGGGCCTCAGATACGCAGTATTTT. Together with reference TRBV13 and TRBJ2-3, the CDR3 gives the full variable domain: AAGVIQSPRHLIKEKRETATLKCYPIPRHDTVYWYQQGPGQDPQFLISFYEKMQSDKGSIPDRFSAQQFSDYHSELNMSSLELGDSALYFCASSFVGGASDTQYFGPGTRLTVL.

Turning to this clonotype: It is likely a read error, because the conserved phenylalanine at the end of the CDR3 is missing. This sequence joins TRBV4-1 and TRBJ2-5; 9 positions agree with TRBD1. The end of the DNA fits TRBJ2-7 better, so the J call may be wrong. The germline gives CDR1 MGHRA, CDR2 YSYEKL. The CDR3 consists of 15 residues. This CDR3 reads CASRPQQGAGYEQYL. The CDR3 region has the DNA TGCGCCAGCAGACCTCAACAGGGGGCGGGATACGAGCAGTACTTA.

The CDR3 DNA follows: TGTGCCAGCAGTCAGAAGGTGGGCGGGGGCTCCTACAATGAGCAGTTCTTC. This sequence encodes CASSQKVGGGSYNEQFF. The chain couples TRBV2 to TRBJ2-1; 7 bases fit TRBD2. Looked up from germline, CDR1 is SNHLY and CDR2 is FYNNEI. V was clipped by 5 bases and J by 0 bases; unmatched bases: 10. The CDR3 is 17 residues long. Drawing the rest from reference TRBV2 and TRBJ2-1, the complete variable domain is EPEVTQTPSHQVTQMGQEVILRCVPISNHLYFYWYRQILGQKVEFLVSFYNNEISEKSEIFDDQFSVERPDGSNFTLKIRSTKLEDSAMYFCASSQKVGGGSYNEQFFGPGTRLTVL.

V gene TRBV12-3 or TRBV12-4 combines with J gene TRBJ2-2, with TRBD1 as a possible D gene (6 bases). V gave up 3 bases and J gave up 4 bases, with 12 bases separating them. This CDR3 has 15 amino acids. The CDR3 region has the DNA TGTGCCAGCAGTTTCAAGGGGGTGGTCACCGGGGAGCTGTTTTTT. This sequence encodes CASSFKGVVTGELFF.